Detailed here is one T cell receptor (beta chain). This clone's antigen is unknown. No clone much larger than this one lies a single base away; base qualities are absent. The TCR beta CDR3 regions were amplified from the RNA transcripts. The first round of RT-PCR for the TCR CDR3 was performed with the HTBI primer set and the Qiagen OneStep RT-PCR kit. Libraries were constructed in a second round of multiplex PCR, after which size selection and purification were performed. Paired-end sequencing of the libraries was performed with 100 bp reads on an Illumina HiSeq2000. On the study's bioinformatics: Raw data were processed with SOAPnuke, discarding reads with adapters, uncalled bases, mean Phred below 15, or no exact constant-primer or identifier match. High-quality paired reads were merged using COPE v1.2.5, and each unique nucleotide sequence was defined as a clonotype. MiTCR v1.1 was used to align clonotypes to the IMGT TRBV, TRBD and TRBJ reference segments. The analysis was restricted to V-J combinations with a frequency above 0.0001, which together covered 99.2% of the repertoires. A TCS score was defined as the ratio of F50 (clonal expansion) to E x V (chaos), with BLOSUM62-based TCRdist applied between CDR3 peptides within each V-J. Welch's t-statistics and random forest reduced around 520 V-J features to roughly 13, which were used in a naive Bayes classifier (R e1071). TCRdb cleaned the public reads at Q25 with fastp, built clones with MiXCR and kept in-frame beta chains. Entries that share a CDR3 protein sequence are merged under the most common genes and DNA. These V and J calls originate from TCRdb's pipeline instead of the authors' own analysis. Within this sample are under 600,000 distinct CDR3 sequences, with approximately 15% of them counted one time only. The ten biggest clones cover roughly 3.4% of the sample.

In the ophthalmopathy patients, disease was moderately to severely active, with a Clinical Activity Score of 3 or more, a NOSPECS grade of 4 or more, and a duration of less than 3 months. Exclusion was applied to patients with uncontrolled infections, other autoimmune diseases, pregnancy or lactation. Diagnoses were established on the basis of clinical symptoms, serum thyroxine and TRAb, thyroid ultrasound, and orbital computed tomography. PBMCs were isolated from approximately 10 ml of fresh peripheral blood by Ficoll-Paque density gradient centrifugation. Trizol reagent was used to extract total RNA, and RNA quality was then checked on an Agilent 2100 Bioanalyzer. The data were taken from a study of T cells in Graves' hyperthyroidism and ophthalmopathy (dated by TCRdb to between 2017 and 2020). Background for the entire study: Peripheral blood samples were taken at initial diagnosis, before any treatment was given. A discovery cohort of around 100 patients, 43 with Graves' ophthalmopathy and approximately 55 with stable Graves' hyperthyroidism, was used to find distinguishing TCR V-J signatures. Prospective prediction of ophthalmopathy was tested in an independent validation cohort of 18 to 20 hyperthyroidism patients and 15 to 17 patients who later progressed to ophthalmopathy. The 95 to 100 discovery patients were randomly divided into training and test sets at a 7:3 ratio. In over five Graves' hyperthyroidism patients, the study also compared T-cell repertoires from thyroid tissue with T-cell repertoires from blood. Once sampling was done, hyperthyroidism patients were given methimazole at a starting dose of 30 mg daily, whereas ophthalmopathy patients were given high-dose intravenous methylprednisolone. The paper describes TCR Vbeta CDR3 sequencing of 135 peripheral blood samples, made up of about 41 ophthalmopathy patients, 70 to 80 hyperthyroidism patients and roughly 17 progressor patients. The full study reports these points: Blood samples also contained most of the expanded thyroid clonotypes (frequency above 0.001), which suggests that blood repertoires may reflect thyroid immune responses. A 13 V-J signature model separated ophthalmopathy from stable hyperthyroidism, with around 88% sensitivity and about 81% specificity in cross-validation and 80%/75% in testing. In validation, progression to ophthalmopathy was predicted by the model with 70.59% sensitivity and 72.22% specificity, a median of approximately 6.5 months before onset. No statistical method was used to fix the sample size in advance, and group allocation was not hidden from the investigators.

The sequence came from a woman in her 40s with Graves' ophthalmopathy. Sequences were obtained from blood.

The CDR3 amino acid sequence is: CASSLSLGGGYEQYF. The DNA sequence follows: TGCGCCAGCAGCTTGAGTCTGGGTGGGGGCTACGAGCAGTACTTC. The rearranged chain carries TRBV5-1 and TRBJ2-7; the D assignment is uncertain and may be TRBD1 or TRBD2, with 5 bases supporting each. Deletion took 1 base off V and 3 bases off J, with a span of 14 bases between the germline ends. For CDR1 and CDR2, the germline V gene lists SGHRS and YFSETQ. The cysteine opens and the phenylalanine closes a CDR3 of 15 amino acids. Solely the CDR3 DNA is kept, with 45 bases framed from the first base.